A single TCR beta chain is shown here with its context. The target antigen is unknown. Its ends do not fully match the called genes, so a read error is possible. The CDR3 consists of 12 residues. Looked up from germline, CDR1 is MGHRA and CDR2 is YSYEKL. The source of the sample is a study of human T cells and chemical hapten exposure. The library gave individual cDNA molecules unique molecular identifiers. TCRdb analysed the RACE reads with MiXCR anew, one entry per CDR3 protein. The table records roughly 260,000 distinct CDR3 sequences, approximately 8.6% of them present only once. General observations from the study: Alopecia affected the donors, so their immune response may differ from healthy people's. Compared with pre-sensitization or healthy control sets, expanded TCRs clustered more. Once DPC sensitization occurred, TCRs above 1 in 1000 frequency showed no change.

Time point in this sample: pre-sensitization, week 0. Treatment in this sample: therapeutic diphenylcyclopropenone sensitization with weekly scalp DPC. The chain carries TRBV4-1 and TRBJ2-4; either TRBD1 or TRBD2 may fit D (6 bases each). The TCR comes from a woman between 40 and 50 years old with alopecia areata. Some clones in this sample may be carry-over from other donors' samples. Specimen: whole blood, collected in connection with sensitization to the hapten diphenylcyclopropenone (DPC). The CDR3 sequence: CASSQDEGEVNF. The CDR3 bases are TGCGCCAGCAGCCAAGATGAGGGGGAGGTGAACTTC.